These T cell receptor beta chains were read from a single sample in a study of cytomegalovirus exposure and HLA in healthy donors. Profiled with immunoSEQ multiplex PCR; TCRdb holds only in-frame clones, not every one. The table has around 300,000 clones, 72% seen once; the top ten hold around 2.3%. Sample: PBMCs. These TCRs come from a female donor in good health and CMV-seronegative. Each CDR3 is given with its conserved first and last residue. The order of the fields is J gene, V gene, D gene, clone size, CDR3 protein, CDR3 DNA. D genes are given only for firm matches. Where a row states a size, it is once, few, many or the class of an expanded clone; other rows omit it.

j_gene: TRBJ2-1; v_gene: TRBV15; d_gene: TRBD2; abundance: NA; CDR3aa: CATSTATSNPYNEQFF; CDR3nt: TGTGCCACCAGCACCGCGACTAGCAACCCCTACAATGAGCAGTTCTTC
j_gene: TRBJ1-1; v_gene: TRBV5-1; d_gene: NA; abundance: NA; CDR3aa: CASSFQGLNTEAFF; CDR3nt: TGCGCCAGCAGCTTTCAGGGGTTGAACACTGAAGCTTTCTTT
j_gene: TRBJ1-2; v_gene: TRBV6-5; d_gene: NA; abundance: NA; CDR3aa: CAIELTGLYGYTF; CDR3nt: TGTGCCATCGAACTGACAGGCCTCTATGGCTACACCTTC
j_gene: TRBJ2-7; v_gene: TRBV27; d_gene: TRBD2; abundance: once; CDR3aa: CASETRGDPYEQYF; CDR3nt: TGTGCCAGCGAAACCCGGGGGGACCCCTACGAGCAGTACTTC
j_gene: TRBJ2-5; v_gene: TRBV11-2; d_gene: TRBD2; abundance: NA; CDR3aa: CASRRTSSTLQETQYF; CDR3nt: TGTGCCAGCAGAAGGACTAGCAGCACACTCCAAGAGACCCAGTACTTC
j_gene: TRBJ2-3; v_gene: TRBV6-6; d_gene: TRBD2; abundance: NA; CDR3aa: CASSYVAGEGTDTQYF; CDR3nt: TGTGCCAGCAGTTACGTAGCGGGAGAAGGCACAGATACGCAGTATTTT
j_gene: TRBJ2-7; v_gene: TRBV6-5; d_gene: TRBD1; abundance: NA; CDR3aa: CASSHRDRVYEQYF; CDR3nt: TGTGCCAGCAGTCACCGGGACAGGGTATACGAGCAGTACTTC
j_gene: TRBJ2-7; v_gene: TRBV7-2; d_gene: NA; abundance: NA; CDR3aa: CASSMDSPYEQYF; CDR3nt: TGTGCCAGCAGCATGGACAGTCCCTACGAGCAGTACTTC
j_gene: TRBJ2-5; v_gene: TRBV4-1; d_gene: NA; abundance: NA; CDR3aa: CASSQDPSETQYF; CDR3nt: TGCGCCAGCAGCCAAGATCCCTCAGAGACCCAGTACTTC
j_gene: TRBJ2-7; v_gene: TRBV2; d_gene: TRBD1; abundance: NA; CDR3aa: CASNGDRAYEQYF; CDR3nt: TGTGCCAGCAATGGGGACAGGGCCTACGAGCAGTACTTC
j_gene: TRBJ2-7; v_gene: TRBV19; d_gene: NA; abundance: once; CDR3aa: CASSRQINYEQYF; CDR3nt: TGTGCCAGTAGTAGGCAAATCAACTACGAGCAGTACTTC
j_gene: TRBJ2-5; v_gene: TRBV5-1; d_gene: NA; abundance: NA; CDR3aa: CASSLAVTGTGSQETQYF; CDR3nt: TGCGCCAGCAGCTTGGCTGTGACCGGGACTGGATCACAAGAGACCCAGTACTTC
j_gene: TRBJ2-7; v_gene: TRBV5-1; d_gene: NA; abundance: once; CDR3aa: CASSLARGRGPPYEQYF; CDR3nt: TGCGCCAGCAGCTTGGCCCGGGGGAGAGGGCCCCCTTACGAGCAGTACTTC
j_gene: TRBJ2-5; v_gene: TRBV2; d_gene: TRBD1; abundance: NA; CDR3aa: CATGTGIGTQYF; CDR3nt: TGTGCCACAGGGACAGGGATCGGGACCCAGTACTTC
j_gene: TRBJ1-1; v_gene: TRBV7-2; d_gene: NA; abundance: once; CDR3aa: CASSLVQLGNTEAFF; CDR3nt: TGTGCCAGCAGCTTAGTGCAGCTAGGGAACACTGAAGCTTTCTTT
j_gene: TRBJ1-2; v_gene: TRBV11-2; d_gene: NA; abundance: NA; CDR3aa: CASSRAAGPYGYTF; CDR3nt: TGTGCCAGCAGCCGAGCGGCGGGGCCGTATGGCTACACCTTC
j_gene: TRBJ1-5; v_gene: TRBV6-1; d_gene: NA; abundance: NA; CDR3aa: CASSEALGQGPQPQHF; CDR3nt: TGTGCCAGCAGTGAAGCGCTGGGGCAGGGCCCTCAGCCCCAGCATTTT
j_gene: TRBJ2-5; v_gene: TRBV7-9; d_gene: NA; abundance: NA; CDR3aa: CASSPREDRETQYF; CDR3nt: TGTGCCAGCAGCCCCCGAGAAGATCGGGAGACCCAGTACTTC
j_gene: TRBJ2-3; v_gene: TRBV7-3; d_gene: TRBD1; abundance: NA; CDR3aa: CANGTGNTDTQYF; CDR3nt: TGCGCCAACGGGACAGGGAATACAGATACGCAGTATTTT
j_gene: TRBJ2-1; v_gene: TRBV9; d_gene: NA; abundance: few; CDR3aa: CASSVDTRANEQFF; CDR3nt: TGTGCCAGCAGCGTAGACACTAGAGCTAATGAGCAGTTCTTC
j_gene: TRBJ1-5; v_gene: TRBV19; d_gene: TRBD1; abundance: NA; CDR3aa: CASSIWDRGNQPQHF; CDR3nt: TGTGCCAGTAGTATTTGGGACAGGGGGAATCAGCCCCAGCATTTT
j_gene: TRBJ2-5; v_gene: TRBV18; d_gene: TRBD2; abundance: NA; CDR3aa: CASSPLTSTGQETQYF; CDR3nt: TGTGCCAGCTCACCCCTGACTAGCACCGGGCAAGAGACCCAGTACTTC
j_gene: TRBJ1-1; v_gene: TRBV7-6; d_gene: TRBD1; abundance: NA; CDR3aa: CASSGTGGTGVNTEAFF; CDR3nt: TGTGCCAGCAGCGGAACTGGTGGGACAGGGGTGAACACTGAAGCTTTCTTT
j_gene: TRBJ2-3; v_gene: TRBV6-1; d_gene: TRBD2; abundance: once; CDR3aa: CASSVLLAGGGDTQYF; CDR3nt: TGTGCCAGCAGTGTTCTTCTAGCGGGAGGCGGAGATACGCAGTATTTT
j_gene: TRBJ2-7; v_gene: TRBV6-1; d_gene: TRBD2; abundance: few; CDR3aa: CASSEWSSGSEQYF; CDR3nt: TGTGCCAGCAGTGAATGGTCTAGCGGGAGCGAGCAGTACTTC
j_gene: TRBJ2-5; v_gene: TRBV2; d_gene: TRBD1; abundance: few; CDR3aa: CASRIPGQGMETQYF; CDR3nt: TGTGCCAGCAGGATACCGGGACAGGGGATGGAGACCCAGTACTTC
j_gene: TRBJ1-1; v_gene: TRBV28; d_gene: NA; abundance: NA; CDR3aa: CASSSPLGRLNTEAFF; CDR3nt: TGTGCCAGCAGTTCCCCCCTGGGCAGATTGAACACTGAAGCTTTCTTT
j_gene: TRBJ2-1; v_gene: TRBV7-9; d_gene: TRBD2; abundance: NA; CDR3aa: CSSSIITSGNEQFF; CDR3nt: TGTTCCAGCAGCATAATTACTAGCGGCAATGAGCAGTTCTTC
j_gene: TRBJ2-1; v_gene: TRBV5-1; d_gene: NA; abundance: NA; CDR3aa: CASSLVSNEQFF; CDR3nt: TGCGCCAGCAGCTTGGTTAGTAATGAGCAGTTCTTC
j_gene: TRBJ2-7; v_gene: TRBV27; d_gene: TRBD1; abundance: NA; CDR3aa: CASGGQSNYEQYF; CDR3nt: TGTGCCAGCGGGGGACAGAGCAACTACGAGCAGTACTTC
j_gene: TRBJ1-6; v_gene: TRBV5-6; d_gene: TRBD1; abundance: NA; CDR3aa: CASSSDRERAYYNSPLHF; CDR3nt: TGTGCCAGCAGCTCGGACAGGGAACGGGCTTACTATAATTCACCCCTCCACTTT
j_gene: TRBJ2-7; v_gene: TRBV6-1; d_gene: NA; abundance: once; CDR3aa: CASSEEAPRFVQGQYF; CDR3nt: TGTGCCAGCAGTGAAGAGGCCCCCCGGTTCGTGCAGGGGCAGTACTTC
j_gene: TRBJ1-5; v_gene: TRBV18; d_gene: NA; abundance: NA; CDR3aa: CASSPADQPQHF; CDR3nt: TGTGCCAGCTCACCTGCGGATCAGCCCCAGCATTTT
j_gene: TRBJ1-1; v_gene: TRBV18; d_gene: NA; abundance: NA; CDR3aa: CASSPEGTEAFF; CDR3nt: TGTGCCAGCTCACCGGAGGGCACTGAAGCTTTCTTT
j_gene: TRBJ1-6; v_gene: TRBV5-4; d_gene: NA; abundance: NA; CDR3aa: CASSTGSYNSPLHF; CDR3nt: TGTGCCAGCAGCACCGGGAGCTATAATTCACCCCTCCACTTT